The 27 T cell receptor beta chains listed next were all sequenced from one sample in a study of blood T cell repertoires in COVID-19. The method was immunoSEQ multiplex PCR; TCRdb's version includes in-frame clones alone and lacks a portion of them. The top ten clones hold around 1.9% of a sample with about 480,000 clones, around nine tenths of them seen once. The sequencing sample was made of PBMCs or T cells enriched from blood (not recorded which). The origin of the receptors is a woman aged 40 to 49 who had recovered from COVID-19.

V and J are TRBV12-5 and TRBJ2-3; TRBD2 aligns across 13 bases. V lost 7 bases, J lost 4 bases, and 17 bases stayed unmatched. CDR1 LGHNT and CDR2 FRNRAP come from the germline V gene. The CDR3 contains 19 residues. The CDR3 is CASAYRTSGSKLFPDTQYF. DNA for the CDR3: TGTGCTAGTGCCTATCGGACTAGCGGGAGTAAATTGTTTCCAGATACGCAGTATTTT.

The rearrangement links TRBV6-5 to TRBJ1-2; a weak D match, TRBD1 (5 bases). This CDR3 comprises 15 residues. CDR1 and CDR2 from the germline V gene are MNHEY and SVGAGI. The V end lost 0 bases, the J end lost 7 bases, and 15 bases lay between the germline ends. The CDR3 here is CASSYSRMGRGGYTF. The DNA for the CDR3 is TGTGCCAGCAGTTACTCGAGAATGGGGAGGGGTGGCTACACCTTC.

This chain joins TRBV6-4 and TRBJ2-1, with D possibly matching TRBD1 (5 bases). The germline V gene has CDR1 MRHNA and CDR2 SNTAGT. Trimming took off 5 bases at V and 6 bases at J, with 11 bases between the two ends. The CDR3 loop spans 13 amino acids. This CDR3 is CASSTQGGNEQFF. CDR3 in DNA: TGTGCCAGCAGTACGCAGGGCGGCAATGAGCAGTTCTTC.

The J gene is TRBJ2-7, the V gene TRBV28; 7 bases line up with TRBD2. Germline V gene data show CDR1 as MDHEN and CDR2 as SYDVKM. The length of the CDR3 is 15 residues. Trimming at V came to 5 bases and at J to 0 bases, leaving 7 bases not matched to a gene. In nucleotides, the CDR3 is TGTGCCAGCAGTATTGGGGGGGAGAGCTCCTACGAGCAGTACTTC. It translates to CASSIGGESSYEQYF.

This sequence joins TRBV7-2 and TRBJ2-7; weak D call: TRBD2 (6 bases). Trimming removed 6 bases at V and 4 bases at J, with 16 bases between. Germline assignment: CDR1 SGHTA and CDR2 FQGNSA. The CDR3 has 14 residues. The DNA of the CDR3 is TGTGCCAGCAGGATAGACTCCGGGAGTTACGAGCAGTACTTC. Translated: CASRIDSGSYEQYF.

The rearrangement joins TRBV6-2 or TRBV6-3 to TRBJ1-2; no definite D call. CDR3 length: 11 amino acids. Looked up from germline, CDR1 is MNHEY and CDR2 is SVGEGT. V gave up 2 bases and J gave up 8 bases, with 6 bases separating them. CDR3 sequence reads: CASSYPEGYTF. As DNA, the CDR3 is TGTGCCAGCAGTTACCCTGAGGGCTACACCTTC.

The rearrangement links TRBV4-2 to TRBJ2-5; tentatively, D is TRBD2 (6 bases). Germline assignment: CDR1 LGHNA and CDR2 YNFKEQ. The CDR3 has 14 amino acids. V was clipped by 1 base and J by 1 base, with 7 bases between them. CDR3 in amino acids: CASSQGGGQETQYF. The CDR3, as DNA: TGTGCCAGCAGCCAAGGGGGAGGCCAAGAGACCCAGTACTTC.

This rearrangement joins TRBV11-2 to TRBJ2-3, with 7 bases matching TRBD1. Germline values: CDR1 SGHAT, CDR2 FQNNGV. This CDR3 comprises 16 residues. V gave up 0 bases and J gave up 3 bases; unmatched junction bases: 6. The CDR3, as DNA: TGTGCCAGCAGCTTAGATTACAGGGGCAGGACAGATACGCAGTATTTT. This encodes CASSLDYRGRTDTQYF.

This clone was found once. The chain links TRBV7-9 to TRBJ2-1; 9 nucleotides match TRBD2. CDR3 length equals 15 residues. V was clipped by 5 bases and J by 9 bases; unmatched bases: 11. CDR1 is SEHNR and CDR2 is FQNEAQ in the germline V gene (reference sequence). The CDR3 here is CASSKQGAGGIEQFF. CDR3 DNA sequence: TGTGCCAGCAGCAAGCAGGGAGCGGGGGGTATTGAGCAGTTCTTC.

Concerning this clone itself: This CDR3 is also generated by other DNA sequences in the sample. The V gene is TRBV5-1, the J gene TRBJ2-1, with TRBD2 matching 7 bases. Germline values: CDR1 SGHRS, CDR2 YFSETQ. The trim removed 0 bases at V and 0 bases at J, leaving 0 bases unmatched. The CDR3 contains 15 residues. DNA for the CDR3: TGCGCCAGCAGCTTGGGCGGGAGCTCCTACAATGAGCAGTTCTTC. Translation gives CASSLGGSSYNEQFF.

The chain links TRBV10-2 to TRBJ1-5; D uncertain. V was cut by 3 bases and J by 7 bases, with 13 bases left in between. This CDR3 has 14 amino acids. Germline V gives CDR1 WSHSY, CDR2 SAAADI. CDR3 coding DNA: TGCGCCAGCAGTGAACGAAGGGAGGTGCAGCCCCAGCATTTT. Protein: CASSERREVQPQHF.

The V call is TRBV11-2, the J call TRBJ1-4; TRBD1 is a possible D gene (5 bases). CDR1 and CDR2 from the germline V gene are SGHAT and FQNNGV. This CDR3 is 16 amino acids long. V was clipped by 1 base and J by 1 base, with 10 bases between them. For the CDR3, the DNA is TGTGCCAGCAGCTTAGCCTGGGGGGTAACTAATGAAAAACTGTTTTTT. Amino acid sequence: CASSLAWGVTNEKLFF.

The chain employs TRBV21-1 and TRBJ2-7; the table assigns TRBD2, which was not confirmed against the DNA. TRBV21-1 has pseudogene status. This CDR3 contains 15 residues. CDR3 protein: CASSKAGLVPYEQYF. CDR3 coding DNA: TGTGCCAGCAGCAAAGCGGGACTAGTACCCTACGAGCAGTACTTC.

The chain couples TRBV29-1 to TRBJ2-1; 8 bases are shared with TRBD2. J gave up 7 bases and V 8 bases, and 13 bases lay outside the gene matches. Per germline, CDR1 SQVTM and CDR2 ANQGSEA. This CDR3 region has 14 residues. The CDR3 region has the DNA TGCAGCTCCCCCCGGGCTAGCGGGCCTAATGAGCAGTTCTTC. It is translated as CSSPRASGPNEQFF.

CDR3 nucleotide sequence: TGTGCCAGCGCCTCTCGGGGATCTGGCTACACCTTC. Amino acid sequence: CASASRGSGYTF. J is TRBJ1-2 and V is TRBV27; D not certain. Germline CDR1 and CDR2: MNHEY and SMNVEV (reference sequence). V lost 8 bases and J lost 7, with 14 bases in between. This CDR3 contains 12 residues.

The V gene is TRBV5-4, the J gene TRBJ1-6; possible D gene TRBD1, 5 bases. V was pared by 4 bases and J by 7 bases, with 9 bases between. Germline loops: CDR1 SGHNT, CDR2 YYREEE (reference sequence). This CDR3 contains 13 residues. This chain's CDR3 is CASSRDRNSPLHF. As DNA, the CDR3 is TGTGCCAGCAGCCGCGACAGAAATTCACCCCTCCACTTT.

This CDR3 reads CASSHRKEQRGEKLFF. The CDR3 nucleotides are TGCGCCAGCAGCCACCGAAAGGAACAGCGGGGTGAAAAACTGTTTTTT. This sequence joins TRBV4-3 and TRBJ1-4; D gene uncertain. This CDR3 has 16 residues. V lost 3 bases and J lost 7, with 18 bases in between. Germline-derived CDR1 and CDR2 are LGHNA and YSLEER.

The chain combines TRBV2 with TRBJ2-1; TRBD2 matches 11 bases. There are 14 residues in the CDR3. The ends lost 3 bases at V and 9 bases at J; junction bases unmatched: 4. The V gene's germline CDR1 is SNHLY and CDR2 FYNNEI. CDR3 sequence reads: CASSEIAGGFEQFF. The CDR3 DNA follows: TGTGCCAGCAGTGAGATAGCGGGAGGGTTTGAGCAGTTCTTC.

The rearrangement joins TRBV10-3 to TRBJ2-1, with 9 bases fitting TRBD2. The ends lost 10 bases at V and 6 bases at J; junction bases unmatched: 4. CDR3 length: 12 residues. Germline V CDR1 and CDR2: ENHRY, SYGVKD. CDR3 DNA: TGTGCCAATAGCGGGAGCGGCAATGAGCAGTTCTTC. Its translation: CANSGSGNEQFF.

This clone showed up many times. The chain recombines TRBV14 with TRBJ2-1; D remains ambiguous. The CDR3 is 17 residues long. Trimming cost V 3 bases and J 1 base, with 16 bases left between them. CDR1 and CDR2 (germline): SGHDN, FVKESK. Written as DNA, the CDR3 is TGTGCCAGCAGCCATATTACTTCGACCGGGTCCTACAATGAGCAGTTCTTC. It codes for CASSHITSTGSYNEQFF. The full variable domain, in which reference TRBV14 and TRBJ2-1 provide the parts outside the CDR3, is EAGVTQFPSHSVIEKGQTVTLRCDPISGHDNLYWYRRVMGKEIKFLLHFVKESKQDESGMPNNRFLAERTGGTYSTLKVQPAELEDSGVYFCASSHITSTGSYNEQFFGPGTRLTVL.

The chain carries TRBV27 and TRBJ1-5; D remains unclear. The CDR3 consists of 15 residues. V dropped 2 bases and J dropped 0 bases, with 8 bases sitting between them. Per the germline V gene, CDR1 is MNHEY and CDR2 is SMNVEV (reference sequence). The CDR3: CASSLNGDSNQPQHF. As DNA, the CDR3 is TGTGCCAGCAGTTTAAACGGGGATAGCAATCAGCCCCAGCATTTT.

This chain uses TRBV4-3 with TRBJ2-2; D may be TRBD1 (5 bases). Trimming removed 4 bases from V and 6 bases from J, with 12 bases in between. CDR3 length equals 14 residues. In germline, CDR1 is LGHNA, CDR2 YSLEER. This CDR3 reads CASSLEEGAGELFF. CDR3 DNA: TGCGCCAGCAGCCTTGAGGAAGGGGCCGGGGAGCTGTTTTTT.

The gene calls are TRBV7-8 and TRBJ1-2, with a tentative D call TRBD1 (5 bases). Germline CDR1 reads SGHVS; CDR2 reads FQNEAQ. The CDR3 sequence is 14 residues long. The ends were cut back, 5 bases at V and 5 bases at J, with 15 bases in the middle. CDR3 coding DNA: TGTGCCAGCAGCCATATTCAGGGCCCATATGGCTACACCTTC. Its protein product is CASSHIQGPYGYTF.

The chain uses TRBV5-8 and TRBJ2-1; 11 nucleotides match TRBD2. The V and J ends lost 0 bases and 7 bases, in that order; junction bases with no gene match: 3. Germline CDR1 is SGHTS and CDR2 is YDEGEE. The CDR3 runs to 15 residues. This CDR3 is CASSLGLAGSNEQFF. The DNA for the CDR3 is TGTGCCAGCAGCTTGGGACTAGCGGGATCAAATGAGCAGTTCTTC.

The gene calls are TRBV10-3 and TRBJ2-5, with TRBD1 as a possible D gene (6 bases). The V gene's germline CDR1 is ENHRY and CDR2 SYGVKD. The CDR3 is 14 amino acids. The V end was cut by 3 bases, the J end by 5 bases, with 13 bases between. The CDR3 nucleotides read TGTGCCATCAGTGAAAGGCAGGGGATCGAGACCCAGTACTTC. The encoded protein is CAISERQGIETQYF.

The chain links TRBV5-1 to TRBJ2-1; TRBD2 matches 13 bases. This CDR3 contains 17 residues. The V segment lost 4 bases and the J segment 6 bases; nucleotides outside the gene matches: 10. The germline V gene has CDR1 SGHRS and CDR2 YFSETQ. CDR3 DNA: TGCGCCAGCAGCCTGGAATCGACTAGCGGGAGGTTCAATGAGCAGTTCTTC. It codes for CASSLESTSGRFNEQFF.

The chain has TRBV14 and TRBJ1-4, with 7 positions matching TRBD1. Trimming removed 4 bases from V and 7 bases from J; junction bases left unmatched: 9. Germline V gene lookup returns CDR1 SGHDN and CDR2 FVKESK. This CDR3 comprises 15 residues. CDR3 region: CASSPRQGRGEKLFF. The CDR3 DNA sequence: TGTGCCAGCAGCCCGCGACAGGGAAGGGGTGAAAAACTGTTTTTT.